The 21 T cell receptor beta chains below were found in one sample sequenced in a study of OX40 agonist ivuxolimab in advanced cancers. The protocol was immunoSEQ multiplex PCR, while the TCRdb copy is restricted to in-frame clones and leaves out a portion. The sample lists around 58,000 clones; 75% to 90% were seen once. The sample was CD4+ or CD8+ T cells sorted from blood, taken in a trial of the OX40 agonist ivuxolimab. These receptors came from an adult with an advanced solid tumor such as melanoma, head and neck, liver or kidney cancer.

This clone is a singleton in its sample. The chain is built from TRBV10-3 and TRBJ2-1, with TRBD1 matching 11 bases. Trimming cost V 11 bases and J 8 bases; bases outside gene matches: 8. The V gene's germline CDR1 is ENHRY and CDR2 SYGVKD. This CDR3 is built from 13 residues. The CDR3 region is CALSGQGGDEQFF. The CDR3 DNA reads TGTGCCCTATCGGGACAGGGGGGTGATGAGCAGTTCTTC.

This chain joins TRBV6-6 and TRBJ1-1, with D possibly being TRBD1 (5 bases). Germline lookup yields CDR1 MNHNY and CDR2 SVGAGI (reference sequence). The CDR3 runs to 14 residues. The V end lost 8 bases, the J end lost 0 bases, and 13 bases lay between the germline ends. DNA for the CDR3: TGTGCCAGCGGCCAGACAGCCTTGAACACTGAAGCTTTCTTT. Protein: CASGQTALNTEAFF.

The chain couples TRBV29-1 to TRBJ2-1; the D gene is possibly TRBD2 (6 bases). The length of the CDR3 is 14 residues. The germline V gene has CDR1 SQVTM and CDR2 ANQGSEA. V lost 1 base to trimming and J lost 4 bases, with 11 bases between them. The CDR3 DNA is TGCAGCGTTGAAGGGGGGGATTTGTACAATGAGCAGTTCTTC. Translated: CSVEGGDLYNEQFF.

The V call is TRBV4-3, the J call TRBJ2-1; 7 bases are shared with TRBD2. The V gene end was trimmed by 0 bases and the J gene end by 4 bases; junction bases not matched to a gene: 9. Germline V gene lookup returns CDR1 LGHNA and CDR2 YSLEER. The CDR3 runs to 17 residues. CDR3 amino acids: CASSQDPMRLAYNEQFF. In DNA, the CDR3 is TGCGCCAGCAGCCAAGATCCTATGAGACTAGCTTACAATGAGCAGTTCTTC.

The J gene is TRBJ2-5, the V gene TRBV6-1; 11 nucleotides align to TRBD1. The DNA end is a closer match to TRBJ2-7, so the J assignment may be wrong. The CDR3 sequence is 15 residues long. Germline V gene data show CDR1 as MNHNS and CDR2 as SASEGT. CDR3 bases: TGTGCCAGCAGTGAAGAAGGGACAGGGGGTTACGAGCAGTACTTC. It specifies CASSEEGTGGYEQYF.

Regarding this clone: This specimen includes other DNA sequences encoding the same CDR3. The CDR3 loop is CSVESSNTGELFF. The CDR3 bases are TGCAGCGTTGAGAGTTCGAACACCGGGGAGCTGTTTTTT. The chain is built from TRBV29-1 and TRBJ2-2; D not certain. The CDR3 sequence is 13 residues long. V was trimmed by 3 bases and J by 0 bases, leaving 5 bases between them. Germline values: CDR1 SQVTM, CDR2 ANQGSEA.

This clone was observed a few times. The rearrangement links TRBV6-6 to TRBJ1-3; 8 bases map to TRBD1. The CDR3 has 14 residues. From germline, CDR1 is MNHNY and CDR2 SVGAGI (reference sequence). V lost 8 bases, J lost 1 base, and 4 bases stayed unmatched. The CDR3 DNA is TGTGCCAGCGAAACAGGGGGATCTGGAAACACCATATATTTT. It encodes CASETGGSGNTIYF.

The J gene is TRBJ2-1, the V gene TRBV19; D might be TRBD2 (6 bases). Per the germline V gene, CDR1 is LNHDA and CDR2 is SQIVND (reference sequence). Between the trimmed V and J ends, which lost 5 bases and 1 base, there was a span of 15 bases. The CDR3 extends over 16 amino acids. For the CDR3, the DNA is TGTGCCAGTAGTTCCCCTAGTGGGGGGTCCTACAATGAGCAGTTCTTC. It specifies CASSSPSGGSYNEQFF.

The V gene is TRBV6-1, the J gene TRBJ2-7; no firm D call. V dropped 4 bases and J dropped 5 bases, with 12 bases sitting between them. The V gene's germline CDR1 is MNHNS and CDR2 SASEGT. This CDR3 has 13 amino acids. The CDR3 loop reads CASSAQTDDEQYF. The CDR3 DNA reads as TGTGCCAGCAGTGCCCAAACGGACGACGAGCAGTACTTC.

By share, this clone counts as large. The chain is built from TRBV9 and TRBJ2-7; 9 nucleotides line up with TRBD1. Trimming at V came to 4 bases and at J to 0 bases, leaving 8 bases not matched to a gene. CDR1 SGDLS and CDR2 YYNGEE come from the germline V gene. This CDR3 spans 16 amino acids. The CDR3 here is CASSPLTGGSSYEQYF. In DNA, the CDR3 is TGTGCCAGCAGCCCCCTGACAGGGGGTTCCTCCTACGAGCAGTACTTC.

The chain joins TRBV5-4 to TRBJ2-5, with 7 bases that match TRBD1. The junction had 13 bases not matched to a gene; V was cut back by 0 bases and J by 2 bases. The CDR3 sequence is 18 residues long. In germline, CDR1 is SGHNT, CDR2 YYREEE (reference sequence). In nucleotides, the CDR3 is TGTGCCAGCAGCTTGGGGGCTGGACAGGCCAACGCACAAGAGACCCAGTACTTC. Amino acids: CASSLGAGQANAQETQYF.

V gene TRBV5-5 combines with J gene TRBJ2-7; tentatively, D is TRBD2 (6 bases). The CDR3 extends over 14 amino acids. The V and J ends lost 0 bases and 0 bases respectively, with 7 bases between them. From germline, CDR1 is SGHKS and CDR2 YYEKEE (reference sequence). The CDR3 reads CASSLAGSSYEQYF. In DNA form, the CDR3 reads TGTGCCAGCAGCTTGGCCGGGAGCTCCTACGAGCAGTACTTC. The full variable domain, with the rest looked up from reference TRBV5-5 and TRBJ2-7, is DAGVTQSPTHLIKTRGQQVTLRCSPISGHKSVSWYQQVLGQGPQFIFQYYEKEERGRGNFPDRFSARQFPNYSSELNVNALLLGDSALYLCASSLAGSSYEQYFGPGTRLTVT.

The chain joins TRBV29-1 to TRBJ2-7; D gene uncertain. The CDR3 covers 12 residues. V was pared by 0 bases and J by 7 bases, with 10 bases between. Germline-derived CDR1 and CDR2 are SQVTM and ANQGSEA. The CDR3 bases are TGCAGCGTTGAAGAACGGAACAAGGAGCAGTACTTC. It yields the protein CSVEERNKEQYF.

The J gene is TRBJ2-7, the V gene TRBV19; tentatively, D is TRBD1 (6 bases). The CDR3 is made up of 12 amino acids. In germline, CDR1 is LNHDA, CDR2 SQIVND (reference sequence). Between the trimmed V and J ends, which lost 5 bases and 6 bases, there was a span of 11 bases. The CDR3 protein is CASSFSGVEQYF. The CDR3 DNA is TGTGCCAGTAGTTTCTCAGGGGTCGAGCAGTACTTC.

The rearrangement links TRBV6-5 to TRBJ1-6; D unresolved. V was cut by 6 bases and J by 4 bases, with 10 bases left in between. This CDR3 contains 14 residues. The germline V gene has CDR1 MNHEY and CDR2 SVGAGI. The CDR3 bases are TGTGCCAGCAGCATCGGGGTTTATAATTCACCCCTCCACTTT. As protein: CASSIGVYNSPLHF.

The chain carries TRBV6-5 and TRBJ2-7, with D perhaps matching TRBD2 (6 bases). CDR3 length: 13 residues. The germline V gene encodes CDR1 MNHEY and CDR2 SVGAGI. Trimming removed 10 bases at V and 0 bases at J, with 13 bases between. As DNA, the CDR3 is TGTGCCACCCGAGGGGAGGACTCCTACGAGCAGTACTTC. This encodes CATRGEDSYEQYF.

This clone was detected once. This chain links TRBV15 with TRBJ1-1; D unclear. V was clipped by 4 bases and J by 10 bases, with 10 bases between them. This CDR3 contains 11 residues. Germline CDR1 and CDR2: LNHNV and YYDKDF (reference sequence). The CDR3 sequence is CATSTSGRAFF. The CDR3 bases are TGTGCCACCAGCACCTCAGGACGAGCTTTCTTT.

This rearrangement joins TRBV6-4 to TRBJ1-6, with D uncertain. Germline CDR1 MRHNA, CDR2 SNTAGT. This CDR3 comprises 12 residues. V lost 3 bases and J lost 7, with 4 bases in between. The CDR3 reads CASSEGNSPLHF. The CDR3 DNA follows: TGTGCCAGCAGTGAAGGGAATTCACCCCTCCACTTT.

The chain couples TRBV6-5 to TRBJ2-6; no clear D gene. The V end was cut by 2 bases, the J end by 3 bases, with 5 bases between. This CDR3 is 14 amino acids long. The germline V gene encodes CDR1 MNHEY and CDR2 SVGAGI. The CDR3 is CASSYGVGANVLTF. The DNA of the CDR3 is TGTGCCAGCAGTTACGGGGTTGGGGCCAACGTCCTGACTTTC.

CDR3 nucleotide sequence: TGTGCCAGCGGAGTGTGCAGGGACAATCAGCCCCAGCATTTT. Protein product: CASGVCRDNQPQHF. This chain links TRBV21-1 with TRBJ1-5; the table's D gene call, TRBD1, was not cross checked with the DNA. TRBV21-1 is reported as a pseudogene. The CDR3 spans 14 residues.

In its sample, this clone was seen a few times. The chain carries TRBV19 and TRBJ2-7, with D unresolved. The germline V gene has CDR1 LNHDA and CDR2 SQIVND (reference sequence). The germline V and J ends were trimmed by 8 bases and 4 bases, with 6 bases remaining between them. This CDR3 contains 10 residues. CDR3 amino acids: CASVSYEQYF. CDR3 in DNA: TGTGCCAGTGTCTCATACGAGCAGTACTTC.